The 4 T cell receptor beta chains reported below all come from one sample, sequenced in a study. TCRdb itself ran the 5' RACE reads through MiXCR, one entry per CDR3 protein. The data hold about 54,000 distinct CDR3 sequences, with roughly 15% observed a single time. The material sequenced was naive CD4+ T cells sorted from blood. Described subset: naive CD4+ T cells, CD4+CD45RA+CD25-. The receptors were sampled from a female donor with breast cancer.

The rearrangement links TRBV6-1 to TRBJ2-1; TRBD2 matches at 9 bases. There are 16 residues in the CDR3. Germline lookup yields CDR1 MNHNS and CDR2 SASEGT. Unmatched junction bases numbered 9, after V lost 1 base and J lost 8 bases. The CDR3 is CASSEGGSGSWDEQFF. CDR3 in DNA: TGTGCCAGCAGTGAAGGGGGTAGCGGGAGCTGGGATGAGCAGTTCTTC.

There are a few counts of this clonotype. This chain uses TRBV11-2 with TRBJ2-7; D not certain. Germline values: CDR1 SGHAT, CDR2 FQNNGV. This CDR3 is built from 15 residues. Between the trimmed V and J ends, which lost 6 bases and 0 bases, there was a span of 15 bases. CDR3 sequence reads: CASRPPGRSSYEQYF. The CDR3 DNA sequence: TGTGCCAGCAGACCACCCGGCAGAAGCTCCTACGAGCAGTACTTC. Full variable domain (outside the CDR3, taken from reference TRBV11-2 and TRBJ2-7): EAGVAQSPRYKIIEKRQSVAFWCNPISGHATLYWYQQILGQGPKLLIQFQNNGVVDDSQLPKDRFSAERLKGVDSTLKIQPAKLEDSAVYLCASRPPGRSSYEQYFGPGTRLTVT.

Only a few counts were recorded for this clonotype. CDR3 amino acids: CTSSVSGTGQETQYF. The DNA of the CDR3 is TGTACCAGCAGTGTTTCTGGGACAGGGCAAGAGACCCAGTACTTC. The J gene is TRBJ2-5, the V gene TRBV7-2; 9 positions agree with TRBD1. This CDR3 is built from 15 residues. Germline CDR1 and CDR2: SGHTA and FQGNSA. Trimming removed 6 bases from V and 2 bases from J; junction bases left unmatched: 7.

The chain carries TRBV11-3 and TRBJ2-2, with 7 bases that match TRBD1. With 4 bases clipped from V and 4 bases from J, the junction kept 3 bases outside the gene matches. This CDR3 spans 14 amino acids. The germline V gene has CDR1 SGHNT and CDR2 YENEEA. CDR3 in amino acids: CASSSTGLTGELFF. The CDR3 DNA reads TGTGCCAGCAGCTCGACAGGGCTCACCGGGGAGCTGTTTTTT.